These 12 T cell receptor beta chains came from one sample sequenced in a study of graft-versus-host responses after intestinal transplantation. TCRdb keeps only in-frame clones here, not all; method: immunoSEQ multiplex PCR. The data contain about 29,000 clones, around 90% of them singletons. Specimen: PBMCs, collected about 430 days after intestinal transplantation. The receptors shown here come from a human patient who received an intestinal transplant, so some T cells may come from the graft donor.

The gene calls are TRBV27 and TRBJ1-6, with TRBD1 matching over 8 bases. CDR1 and CDR2 (germline): MNHEY, SMNVEV (reference sequence). V dropped 2 bases and J dropped 7; count of bases not matched to a gene: 4. CDR3 length: 15 amino acids. CDR3 protein: CASSLGQGGNSPLHF. CDR3 nucleotide sequence: TGTGCCAGCAGTTTAGGACAGGGCGGGAATTCACCCCTCCACTTT.

As DNA, the CDR3 is TGTGCCAGCTCAAACAACAGGGTCCCCGATGGCTACACCTTC. It specifies CASSNNRVPDGYTF. This chain connects TRBV18 to TRBJ1-2; the D gene is possibly TRBD1 (6 bases). The CDR3 has 14 amino acids. Germline V gene sequence: CDR1 KGHSH, CDR2 LQKENI. The V gene lost 5 bases and the J gene lost 6 bases, with 16 bases spanning the gap.

The V call is TRBV4-1, the J call TRBJ2-7; 9 bases map to TRBD1. The V gene end was trimmed by 1 base and the J gene end by 4 bases; junction bases not matched to a gene: 2. Germline V lookup: CDR1 MGHRA, CDR2 YSYEKL. CDR3 length equals 14 residues. CDR3: CASSQGQGVYEQYF. In DNA form, the CDR3 reads TGCGCCAGCAGCCAAGGACAGGGGGTTTACGAGCAGTACTTC.

CDR3 DNA sequence: TGTGCCAGCAGCTTCGGGACTAGCGGGGACTCTAGCACAGATACGCAGTATTTT. Protein: CASSFGTSGDSSTDTQYF. The V and J genes are TRBV13 and TRBJ2-3, with 13 bases fitting TRBD2. CDR1 and CDR2 (germline): PRHDT, FYEKMQ (reference sequence). The CDR3 covers 18 residues. V shed 3 bases and J 0 bases; nucleotides not matched to a gene: 6.

V and J are TRBV7-8 and TRBJ2-5, with a possible D match to TRBD1 (6 bases). Germline values: CDR1 SGHVS, CDR2 FQNEAQ. There are 13 residues in the CDR3. Trimming pared 3 bases from V and 4 bases from J, leaving 9 bases between. The CDR3 protein is CASSLGAPETQYF. The DNA for the CDR3 is TGTGCCAGCAGCTTGGGGGCCCCAGAGACCCAGTACTTC.

CDR3 sequence (DNA): TGTGCCAGCAGCTGGGGGGGTGGAGAAGGCTACACCTTC. Translating gives CASSWGGGEGYTF. The rearrangement links TRBV7-6 to TRBJ1-2; TRBD1 is a possible D gene (5 bases). The V end lost 4 bases, the J end lost 8 bases, and 14 bases lay between the germline ends. In germline, CDR1 is SGHVS, CDR2 FNYEAQ. This CDR3 has 13 residues.

This clone was counted only a few times. The chain employs TRBV5-1 and TRBJ1-1, with a weak D call TRBD1 (5 bases). CDR1 and CDR2 from the germline V gene are SGHRS and YFSETQ. This CDR3 is built from 14 residues. Trimming pared 1 base from V and 4 bases from J, leaving 11 bases between. This CDR3 reads CASSLLVQGTEAFF. CDR3 nucleotide sequence: TGCGCCAGCAGCTTGTTGGTGCAGGGCACTGAAGCTTTCTTT.

The gene calls are TRBV2 and TRBJ1-2; D is unclear. The germline V gene has CDR1 SNHLY and CDR2 FYNNEI. V lost 6 bases and J lost 7, with 15 bases in between. CDR3 length: 13 residues. CDR3 nucleotides: TGTGCCAGCAGCCACGGACGGGGAGGTGGCTACACCTTC. Amino acid sequence: CASSHGRGGGYTF.

V gene TRBV5-5 combines with J gene TRBJ2-1; 8 bases are shared with TRBD1. The V gene end was trimmed by 4 bases and the J gene end by 3 bases; junction bases not matched to a gene: 9. The length of the CDR3 is 16 residues. Germline-derived CDR1 and CDR2 are SGHKS and YYEKEE (reference sequence). CDR3 sequence reads: CASSTAGTGFYNEQFF. The CDR3 DNA is TGTGCCAGCAGCACAGCCGGGACAGGATTCTACAATGAGCAGTTCTTC.

The chain recombines TRBV19 with TRBJ2-1; TRBD2 matches 9 bases. Germline CDR1 is LNHDA and CDR2 is SQIVND (reference sequence). Trimming at V came to 5 bases and at J to 8 bases, leaving 10 bases not matched to a gene. CDR3 length: 15 residues. The DNA of the CDR3 is TGTGCCAGTAGTCGGAGAGCGGGAGGCCGGGATGAGCAGTTCTTC. It is translated as CASSRRAGGRDEQFF.

The chain recombines TRBV28 with TRBJ1-5; the D gene is possibly TRBD1 (5 bases). The V and J ends lost 2 bases and 0 bases respectively, with 8 bases between them. Germline V gives CDR1 MDHEN, CDR2 SYDVKM. The length of the CDR3 is 15 residues. The chain's CDR3 is CASSLGGNSNQPQHF. DNA for the CDR3: TGTGCCAGCAGTTTAGGGGGGAATAGCAATCAGCCCCAGCATTTT.

The V and J genes are TRBV7-9 and TRBJ1-4; 11 positions agree with TRBD1. V was pared by 4 bases and J by 1 base, with 2 bases of the junction left unmatched. Germline V gene lookup returns CDR1 SEHNR and CDR2 FQNEAQ (reference sequence). This CDR3 spans 16 amino acids. DNA for the CDR3: TGTGCCAGCAGCTCGGGGACAGGGGGAACTAATGAAAAACTGTTTTTT. Its protein product is CASSSGTGGTNEKLFF. Together with reference TRBV7-9 and TRBJ1-4, the CDR3 gives the full variable domain: DTGVSQNPRHKITKRGQNVTFRCDPISEHNRLYWYRQTLGQGPEFLTYFQNEAQLEKSRLLSDRFSAERPKGSFSTLEIQRTEQGDSAMYLCASSSGTGGTNEKLFFGSGTQLSVL.